This T cell receptor beta chain was observed in a study of CD8 T cells in Susac syndrome. Random hexamers were used to reverse transcribe the RNA input (about 0.5 to 1 ug). From the immunoSEQ multiplex PCR reads, TCRdb called clonotypes with MiXCR, one entry per CDR3 protein. The profile shows some 400,000 distinct CDR3 sequences, more than 70% of them singletons. CDR3 size: 14 residues. Germline loops: CDR1 LNHDA, CDR2 SQIVND (reference sequence). Trimming left V 0 bases short and J 3 bases short, with 8 bases between. This clonotype came up once. The source of this sequence is a human donor with multiple sclerosis. The sample comprised CD8+ T cells from PBMCs. The chain employs TRBV19 and TRBJ1-1; D call uncertain. Here the CDR3 DNA reads TGTGCCAGTAGTATAGATGACGGGTACACTGAAGCTTTCTTT. As protein: CASSIDDGYTEAFF.